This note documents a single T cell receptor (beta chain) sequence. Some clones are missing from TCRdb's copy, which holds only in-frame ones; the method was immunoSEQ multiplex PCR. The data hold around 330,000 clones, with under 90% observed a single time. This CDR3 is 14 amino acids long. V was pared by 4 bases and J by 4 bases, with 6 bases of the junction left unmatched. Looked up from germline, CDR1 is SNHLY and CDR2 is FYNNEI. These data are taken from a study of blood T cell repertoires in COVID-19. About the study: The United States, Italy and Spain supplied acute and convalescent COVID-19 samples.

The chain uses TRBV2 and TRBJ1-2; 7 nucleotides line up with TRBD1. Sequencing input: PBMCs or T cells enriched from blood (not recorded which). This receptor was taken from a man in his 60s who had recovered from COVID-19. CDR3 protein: CASSGDSLTYGYTF. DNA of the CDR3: TGTGCCAGCAGTGGGGACAGTCTCACCTATGGCTACACCTTC. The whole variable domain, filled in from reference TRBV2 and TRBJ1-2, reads EPEVTQTPSHQVTQMGQEVILRCVPISNHLYFYWYRQILGQKVEFLVSFYNNEISEKSEIFDDQFSVERPDGSNFTLKIRSTKLEDSAMYFCASSGDSLTYGYTFGSGTRLTVV.